The T cell receptor beta chain described here comes from a study of long-term antiretroviral therapy in people with HIV. The wider study: The 2015 immediate-ART recommendation was preceded by the earliest samples by about a decade.

The CDR3 consists of 14 residues. Trimming pared 6 bases from V and 7 bases from J, leaving 16 bases between. In germline, CDR1 is SGHAT, CDR2 FQNNGV. Researchers report immunoSEQ v3.0 was run at survey level. Sequencing used immunoSEQ multiplex PCR; TCRdb keeps in-frame clones, though not all of them. Of about 25,000 clones in the sample, 86% are singletons; the top ten hold 15% to 20%. General study results and limits: The clones with expansion before ART were dominant in the repertoire at all time points. Diversity went up after ART and still fell short of transplant donor controls. Whereas controls had wider CDR3 length ranges, HIV repertoires had narrower ones.

A word on this clone: The antigen remains undetermined.

This clonotype was sampled from a man aged 45-60 years with HIV. This sequence joins TRBV11-2 and TRBJ2-1; weak D call: TRBD2 (6 bases). The sample was unsorted PBMCs, taken 1.2 years after starting antiretroviral therapy. In DNA, the CDR3 is TGTGCCAGCAGTCAGCGGGTGTTGGGTAATGAGCAGTTCTTC. Its translation: CASSQRVLGNEQFF.